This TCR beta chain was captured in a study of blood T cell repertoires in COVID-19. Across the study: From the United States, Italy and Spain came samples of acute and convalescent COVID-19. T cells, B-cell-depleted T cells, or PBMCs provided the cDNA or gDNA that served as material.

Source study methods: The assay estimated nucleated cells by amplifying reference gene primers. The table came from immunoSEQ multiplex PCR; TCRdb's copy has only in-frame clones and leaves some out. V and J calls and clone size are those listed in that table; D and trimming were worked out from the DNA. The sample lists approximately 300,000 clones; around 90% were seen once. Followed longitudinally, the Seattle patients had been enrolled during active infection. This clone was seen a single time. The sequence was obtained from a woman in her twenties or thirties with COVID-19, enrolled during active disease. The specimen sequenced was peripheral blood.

The CDR3 region has the DNA TGCGCCAGCAGCCGTCGGACAGGGGCAATGCTTGAAGCTTTCTTT. This translates into CASSRRTGAMLEAFF. The chain employs TRBV4-1 and TRBJ1-1; 9 bases map to TRBD1. CDR3 length: 15 residues. Germline CDR1 MGHRA, CDR2 YSYEKL. V trimming: 4 bases; J trimming: 7 bases; junction bases outside the gene matches: 10.